The 10 T cell receptor beta chains presented below share a single source sample, sequenced in a study of vaccination and CD4 T cells after COVID-19. These receptors' antigens are unknown. The treatment was: approximately 9-day PBMC culture with coronavirus spike peptide pools or control peptides (ViraFEST assay). Sequenced with the Oncomine TCR Beta short-read assay was DNA taken from cultured CD4+ T cells. One entry per CDR3 protein, called by TCRdb with MiXCR from the PCR reads. The profile shows nearly 15,000 distinct CDR3 sequences, about 28% of them singletons. Input material: cultured CD4+ T cells from blood. Receptors originate from a human donor with COVID-19.

This clonotype has a handful of counts. The V call is TRBV4-3, the J call TRBJ1-6; tentatively, D is TRBD1 (5 bases). This CDR3 has 16 residues. The V and J ends lost 1 base and 4 bases respectively, with 11 bases between them. The germline gives CDR1 LGHNA, CDR2 YSLEER. CDR3 sequence reads: CASSQAGTVYNSPLHF. The CDR3 nucleotides read TGCGCCAGCAGCCAAGCTGGGACGGTTTATAATTCACCCCTCCACTTT.

This clonotype was counted a few times. The rearrangement links TRBV10-3 to TRBJ1-1; maybe TRBD1 (5 bases). In germline, CDR1 is ENHRY, CDR2 SYGVKD. The CDR3 contains 14 residues. Trimming left V 3 bases short and J 4 bases short, with 12 bases between. As DNA, the CDR3 is TGTGCCATCAGTGATTTGGGGGTGGCCACTGAAGCTTTCTTT. Residues: CAISDLGVATEAFF.

This clonotype was seen a few times. This chain links TRBV7-2 with TRBJ1-4; tentative D call: TRBD1 (5 bases). This CDR3 comprises 15 residues. Germline V gene sequence: CDR1 SGHTA, CDR2 FQGNSA. V lost 1 base, J lost 6 bases, and 12 bases lay in between. The CDR3 reads CASSLVSRADEKLFF. The CDR3 nucleotides are TGTGCCAGCAGCTTAGTGTCCAGGGCGGATGAAAAACTGTTTTTT. Together with reference TRBV7-2 and TRBJ1-4, the CDR3 gives the full variable domain: GAGVSQSPSNKVTEKGKDVELRCDPISGHTALYWYRQSLGQGLEFLIYFQGNSAPDKSGLPSDRFSAERTGGSVSTLTIQRTQQEDSAVYLCASSLVSRADEKLFFGSGTQLSVL.

The chain carries TRBV6-1 and TRBJ1-3; D ambiguous. The germline V gene has CDR1 MNHNS and CDR2 SASEGT. This CDR3 has 16 amino acids. The ends were cut back, 6 bases at V and 1 base at J, with 16 bases in the middle. In DNA form, the CDR3 reads TGTGCCAGCAGCACAGAGCCCCGGAGGTCTGGAAACACCATATATTTT. The encoded protein is CASSTEPRRSGNTIYF.

This chain links TRBV5-6 with TRBJ1-3; D is undetermined. This CDR3 has 15 amino acids. Germline V gene sequence: CDR1 SGHDT, CDR2 YYEEEE. Between the trimmed V and J ends, which lost 1 base and 4 bases, there was a span of 12 bases. The CDR3: CASSLLGSEGNTIYF. As DNA, the CDR3 is TGTGCCAGCAGCTTGTTGGGTTCGGAGGGAAACACCATATATTTT.

This chain uses TRBV20-1 with TRBJ2-3; 8 bases fit TRBD2. Germline loops: CDR1 DFQATT, CDR2 SNEGSKA (reference sequence). Germline trimming cut 0 bases from V and 4 bases from J; bases unmatched to any gene: 3. The CDR3 consists of 14 residues. As DNA, the CDR3 is TGCAGTGCTAGAGATTCCGGGGGGGCAGATACGCAGTATTTT. Its translation: CSARDSGGADTQYF.

V is TRBV15 and J is TRBJ2-5; D possibly corresponds to TRBD2 (5 bases). Between the trimmed V and J ends, which lost 3 bases and 2 bases, there was a span of 13 bases. Per the germline V gene, CDR1 is LNHNV and CDR2 is YYDKDF (reference sequence). The CDR3 is made up of 15 amino acids. The CDR3 region is CATSRAPSIQETQYF. Written as DNA, the CDR3 is TGTGCCACCAGCAGGGCACCTAGCATACAAGAGACCCAGTACTTC.

This clonotype is labeled medium-sized (0.01 to 0.1%). The J gene is TRBJ1-2, the V gene TRBV6-1, with 9 nucleotides matching TRBD1. The ends lost 8 bases at V and 8 bases at J; junction bases unmatched: 15. CDR3 length: 15 amino acids. Germline values: CDR1 MNHNS, CDR2 SASEGT. The chain's CDR3 is CASGGPGQGSFGYTF. In DNA form, the CDR3 reads TGTGCCAGCGGTGGACCGGGACAGGGTTCATTCGGCTACACCTTC.

This chain joins TRBV5-6 and TRBJ2-7, with a possible D match to TRBD2 (7 bases). In germline, CDR1 is SGHDT, CDR2 YYEEEE. Trimming left V 4 bases short and J 2 bases short, with 16 bases between. The CDR3 is 15 residues long. The CDR3 DNA reads as TGTGCCAGCAGCGAGCGGGGCAGGGGCCCCTACGAGCAGTACTTC. Translating it yields CASSERGRGPYEQYF. The complete variable domain, with remaining parts taken from reference TRBV5-6 and TRBJ2-7, reads DAGVTQSPTHLIKTRGQQVTLRCSPKSGHDTVSWYQQALGQGPQFIFQYYEEEERQRGNFPDRFSGHQFPNYSSELNVNALLLGDSALYLCASSERGRGPYEQYFGPGTRLTVT.

The DNA of the CDR3 is TGTGCCAGCAGCTTAGGACAGCTCTCCGAGCAGTACTTC. Translation: CASSLGQLSEQYF. This chain uses TRBV11-3 with TRBJ2-7, with D possibly being TRBD1 (5 bases). Between the trimmed V and J ends, which lost 1 base and 6 bases, there was a span of 10 bases. CDR1 and CDR2 from the germline V gene are SGHNT and YENEEA. The CDR3 has 13 residues.